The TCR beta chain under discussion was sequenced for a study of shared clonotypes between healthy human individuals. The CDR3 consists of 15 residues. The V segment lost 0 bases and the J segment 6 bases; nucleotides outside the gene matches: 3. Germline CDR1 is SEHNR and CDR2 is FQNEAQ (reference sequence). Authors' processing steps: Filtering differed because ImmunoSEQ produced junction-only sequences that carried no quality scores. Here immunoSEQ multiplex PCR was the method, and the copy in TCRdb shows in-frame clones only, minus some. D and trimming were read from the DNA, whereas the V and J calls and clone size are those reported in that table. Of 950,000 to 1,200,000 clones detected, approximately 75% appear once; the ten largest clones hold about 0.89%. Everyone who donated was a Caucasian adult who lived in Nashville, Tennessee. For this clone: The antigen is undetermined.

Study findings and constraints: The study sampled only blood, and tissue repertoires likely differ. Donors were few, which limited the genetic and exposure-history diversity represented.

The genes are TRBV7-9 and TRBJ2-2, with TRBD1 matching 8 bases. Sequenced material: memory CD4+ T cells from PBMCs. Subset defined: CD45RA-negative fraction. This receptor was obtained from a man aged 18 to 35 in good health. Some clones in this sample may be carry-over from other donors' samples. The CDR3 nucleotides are TGTGCCAGCAGCTTAGCGCGACAGGGGCCCGGGGAGCTGTTTTTT. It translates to CASSLARQGPGELFF.